This is a list of T cell receptor beta chains from one sample in a study of shared clonotypes between healthy human individuals. Produced via immunoSEQ multiplex PCR; TCRdb's table is partial and in-frame only. The table has over 850,000 clones, 75% to 85% seen once. Sequencing was done on a sample of memory CD4+ T cells from PBMCs. The source of these receptors is a man between 18 and 35 years old in good health. Some clones in this sample may be carry-over from other donors' samples. Both conserved end residues are part of each CDR3. A D gene is named only where the DNA matches it firmly. Size is stated for part of the rows, as once, few or many counts, or as a class when the clone is expanded.

TRBV27	-	few	TRBJ2-7	CASSLELGPKTYEQYF	TGTGCCAGCAGCCTTGAGCTGGGACCCAAAACCTACGAGCAGTACTTC
TRBV27	-	-	TRBJ2-1	CASSSLQLEQFF	TGTGCCAGCAGTTCACTGCAATTAGAGCAGTTCTTC
TRBV5-1	-	once	TRBJ1-2	CASSLGPGVYYGYTF	TGCGCCAGCAGCTTGGGCCCAGGGGTCTACTATGGCTACACCTTC
TRBV23-1	TRBD1	few	TRBJ2-1	CASSRPRQGNEQFF	TGCGCCAGCAGTCGCCCGAGACAGGGGAATGAGCAGTTCTTC
TRBV28	TRBD1	-	TRBJ1-2	CASSLGQGAGYTF	TGTGCCAGCAGTTTGGGACAGGGGGCGGGCTACACCTTC
TRBV5-1	TRBD2	-	TRBJ2-1	CASSLAGGGYNEQFF	TGCGCCAGCAGCTTGGCGGGAGGGGGCTACAATGAGCAGTTCTTC
TRBV18	-	-	TRBJ2-2	CASSRQGGNTGELFF	TGTGCCAGCTCACGACAGGGAGGGAACACCGGGGAGCTGTTTTTT
TRBV5-1	TRBD2	-	TRBJ2-1	CASSSVAGAPNEQFF	TGCGCCAGCAGCTCCGTAGCGGGAGCGCCCAATGAGCAGTTCTTC
TRBV7-3	-	-	TRBJ2-7	CASSQTGGNYEQYF	TGTGCCAGCAGCCAAACTGGCGGGAACTACGAGCAGTACTTC
TRBV5-5	-	-	TRBJ2-2	CASSLDIRPTGELFF	TGTGCCAGCAGCTTGGACATTAGACCCACCGGGGAGCTGTTTTTT
TRBV28	-	-	TRBJ1-2	CASSLQQAGAYGYTF	TGTGCCAGCAGTTTACAACAAGCAGGGGCTTATGGCTACACCTTC
TRBV5-1	-	-	TRBJ2-2	CASSPRDTGELFF	TGCGCCAGCAGCCCCCGGGACACCGGGGAGCTGTTTTTT
TRBV30	-	-	TRBJ2-6	CAWRVSGANVLTF	TGTGCCTGGAGGGTGTCTGGGGCCAACGTCCTGACTTTC
TRBV5-1	-	-	TRBJ1-5	CASGGAEIRNGNQPQHF	TGCGCCAGCGGGGGGGCCGAAATTAGAAACGGCAATCAGCCCCAGCATTTT
TRBV7-9	TRBD1	-	TRBJ2-6	CASSLGQGAKGANVLTF	TGTGCCAGCAGCTTAGGACAGGGGGCTAAAGGGGCCAACGTCCTGACTTTC
TRBV5-1	-	-	TRBJ2-3	CASSSVSLADTQYF	TGCGCCAGCAGCTCGGTCAGTTTAGCAGATACGCAGTATTTT
TRBV4-1	-	-	TRBJ2-7	CASSQKRGRESSYEQYF	TGCGCCAGCAGCCAAAAACGTGGCAGGGAGTCGTCCTACGAGCAGTACTTC
TRBV27	TRBD2	once	TRBJ2-3	CASSASGSWADTQYF	TGTGCCAGCAGCGCCAGCGGGAGTTGGGCAGATACGCAGTATTTT
TRBV2	-	-	TRBJ2-2	CASSVARTNTGELFF	TGTGCCAGCAGTGTTGCCAGAACGAACACCGGGGAGCTGTTTTTT
TRBV28	TRBD1	few	TRBJ1-2	CASSLHRGDYGYTF	TGTGCCAGCAGTTTACACAGGGGGGACTATGGCTACACCTTC
TRBV28	TRBD1	few	TRBJ2-7	CASGPRTGMREQYF	TGTGCCAGCGGACCAAGGACAGGGATGCGAGAGCAGTACTTC
TRBV7-9	TRBD1	once	TRBJ1-6	CASSLESGTGLHF	TGTGCCAGCAGCTTAGAATCCGGGACAGGGCTCCACTTT
TRBV28	-	once	TRBJ2-5	CASNLLGGTQYF	TGTGCCAGCAACCTACTTGGGGGGACCCAGTACTTC
TRBV5-1	TRBD2	-	TRBJ2-5	CASSLNPGLAETQYF	TGCGCCAGCAGCTTGAACCCGGGACTAGCGGAGACCCAGTACTTC
TRBV4-1	TRBD2	-	TRBJ2-2	CASSQDSSSGRASGELFF	TGCGCCAGCAGCCAAGATTCCTCCAGCGGGAGGGCCTCCGGGGAGCTGTTTTTT
TRBV27	-	-	TRBJ1-5	CASSLLGGQPQHF	TGTGCCAGCAGTTTACTAGGGGGTCAGCCCCAGCATTTT
TRBV7-6	-	-	TRBJ2-2	CASSLEMGSNTGELFF	TGTGCCAGCAGCCTCGAGATGGGATCGAACACCGGGGAGCTGTTTTTT
TRBV30	TRBD2	-	TRBJ2-1	CAWARLAGGVHNEQFF	TGTGCCTGGGCAAGGCTAGCGGGGGGGGTACACAATGAGCAGTTCTTC
TRBV7-8	-	many	TRBJ1-3	CASSPQTVSGNTIYF	TGTGCCAGCAGTCCACAGACAGTCTCTGGAAACACCATATATTTT
TRBV6-1	-	-	TRBJ2-2	CASSEQSGMNTGELFF	TGTGCCAGCAGTGAACAGAGCGGAATGAACACCGGGGAGCTGTTTTTT
TRBV2	-	-	TRBJ2-3	CASSEQGGTDTQYF	TGTGCCAGCAGTGAACAGGGAGGCACAGATACGCAGTATTTT
TRBV7-9	-	-	TRBJ1-4	CASSLGEMRKANEKLFF	TGTGCCAGCAGCTTAGGCGAGATGAGGAAAGCTAATGAAAAACTGTTTTTT
TRBV5-1	-	-	TRBJ2-1	CASSTIARLETSAQFF	TGCGCCAGCAGCACCATAGCTAGGCTAGAGACTTCGGCGCAGTTCTTC
TRBV7-9	-	-	TRBJ1-1	CASGLRTEAFF	TGTGCCAGCGGCCTGAGGACTGAAGCTTTCTTT
TRBV7-2	-	-	TRBJ1-2	CASSLVLSGRYTF	TGTGCCAGCAGCTTAGTTTTATCGGGTCGCTACACCTTC
TRBV6-5	-	-	TRBJ1-1	CASRPEWGDTEAFF	TGTGCCAGCAGACCCGAGTGGGGGGACACTGAAGCTTTCTTT
TRBV28	TRBD1	-	TRBJ1-2	CASSTGVGNYGYTF	TGTGCCAGCAGTACAGGGGTCGGCAACTATGGCTACACCTTC
TRBV30	-	-	TRBJ1-3	CAWSVNSGNTIYF	TGTGCCTGGAGTGTAAACTCTGGAAACACCATATATTTT
TRBV2	-	few	TRBJ2-2	CASSAQGYTGELFF	TGTGCCAGCAGTGCACAGGGATACACCGGGGAGCTGTTTTTT
TRBV18	-	many	TRBJ2-7	CASSPGSSYEQYF	TGTGCCAGCTCACCAGGTTCTTCCTACGAGCAGTACTTC
TRBV9	-	few	TRBJ1-2	CASTEHQGLYGYTF	TGTGCCAGCACGGAACATCAGGGCCTCTATGGCTACACCTTC